This note documents a single T cell receptor beta chain sequence. Looked up from germline, CDR1 is SGDLS and CDR2 is YYNGEE. The CDR3 length is 14 residues. Trimming removed 3 bases from V and 4 bases from J, with 11 bases in between. Original data processing: How many nucleated cells were present was estimated from reference gene primer amplification. Libraries were prepared by immunoSEQ multiplex PCR; TCRdb keeps only in-frame clonotypes and omits some of them. V and J calls and clone size are as listed in that table; D and trimming were resolved from the DNA. The data hold 140,000 to 150,000 clones, with about 90% observed a single time. The sample is drawn from a study of blood T cell repertoires in COVID-19. Across the study: Sites in the United States, Italy and Spain provided acute and convalescent COVID-19 samples.

The V call is TRBV9, the J call TRBJ1-3, with D possibly TRBD1 on 6 matching bases. The material sequenced was PBMCs or T cells enriched from blood (not recorded which). The clonotype comes from a woman in her forties who had been exposed to COVID-19. The DNA for the CDR3 is TGTGCCAGCAGCGCACAGGGTATAGGAAACACCATATATTTT. Its translation: CASSAQGIGNTIYF. Combining the CDR3 with reference TRBV9 and TRBJ1-3 gives the whole variable domain DSGVTQTPKHLITATGQRVTLRCSPRSGDLSVYWYQQSLDQGLQFLIQYYNGEERAKGNILERFSAQQFPDLHSELNLSSLELGDSALYFCASSAQGIGNTIYFGEGSWLTVV.